Listed here is a single TCR beta chain. Its target is unknown. Looked up from germline, CDR1 is KGHSH and CDR2 is LQKENI. Germline trimming cut 8 bases from V and 4 bases from J; bases unmatched to any gene: 5. The CDR3 totals 13 residues. This sample was included in a study of graft-versus-host responses after intestinal transplantation. This table comes from immunoSEQ multiplex PCR, and its TCRdb copy is limited to in-frame clones, with some not included. Of approximately 90,000 clones detected, roughly four fifths appear once; the ten largest clones hold 0.83%. General study points: Recipient marrow contained GvH clones, some of which appeared first in ileum or blood. Graft-donor T cell macrochimerism in patients accompanied high graft-versus-host to host-versus-graft clonal ratios in allografts.

The source is a human donor who received an intestinal transplant. The sequences come from unstimulated CD4+ T cells sorted from spleen or lymph node cells, collected before intestinal transplant. The rearrangement links TRBV18 to TRBJ1-5; 7 positions match TRBD1. The CDR3 region is CASRDSLNQPQHF. The CDR3 DNA is TGTGCCAGCCGGGACAGCCTAAATCAGCCCCAGCATTTT.